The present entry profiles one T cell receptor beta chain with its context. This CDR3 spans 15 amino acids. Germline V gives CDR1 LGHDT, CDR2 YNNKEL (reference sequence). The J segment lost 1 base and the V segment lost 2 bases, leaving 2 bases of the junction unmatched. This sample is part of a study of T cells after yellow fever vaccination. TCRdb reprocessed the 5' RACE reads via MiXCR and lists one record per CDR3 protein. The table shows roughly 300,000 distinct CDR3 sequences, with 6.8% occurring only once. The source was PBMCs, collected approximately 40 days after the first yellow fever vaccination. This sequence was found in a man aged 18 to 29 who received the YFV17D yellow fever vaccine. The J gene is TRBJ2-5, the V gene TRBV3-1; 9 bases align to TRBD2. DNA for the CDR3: TGTGCCAGCAGCCAACGCGGGGGGGCCCAAGAGACCCAGTACTTC. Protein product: CASSQRGGAQETQYF.